The rows below give T cell receptor beta chains drawn from one sample of a study of graft-versus-host responses after intestinal transplantation. Using immunoSEQ multiplex PCR, the repertoire was profiled, and TCRdb retains in-frame clones only, with some absent. The table has some 23,000 clones, 82% seen once. No antigen is known for these receptors. Source: unstimulated CD8+ T cells sorted from spleen or lymph node cells, taken before transplant. The receptors shown here come from a human donor who was the organ donor for an intestinal transplant. Both conserved end residues are part of each CDR3. D genes are given only for firm matches. Clone size is stated in some rows and not others, as once, few, many or a class when expanded.

j_gene | d_gene | v_gene | abundance | CDR3aa | CDR3nt
TRBJ2-1 | TRBD2 | TRBV2 | - | CATRGTSGRVGAYNEQFF | TGTGCCACCAGAGGGACTAGCGGGAGGGTCGGGGCCTACAATGAGCAGTTCTTC
TRBJ2-1 | TRBD2 | TRBV29-1 | once | CSVDYGTSSYNEQFF | TGCAGCGTTGACTACGGGACTAGCAGCTACAATGAGCAGTTCTTC
TRBJ2-1 | TRBD1 | TRBV25-1 | - | CASSLRQGSYNEQFF | TGTGCCAGCAGTCTTCGACAGGGCTCCTACAATGAGCAGTTCTTC
TRBJ2-7 | TRBD2 | TRBV4-1 | - | CASSQGTSGGGRIYEQYF | TGCGCCAGCAGCCAAGGGACTAGCGGAGGGGGGCGCATTTACGAGCAGTACTTC
TRBJ1-5 | - | TRBV21-1 | few | CASSLFIATLHHQPQHF | TGTGCCAGCAGTCTCTTCATAGCTACATTGCATCATCAGCCCCAGCATTTT
TRBJ2-2 | - | TRBV7-9 | - | CASSPPGELFF | TGTGCCAGCAGCCCACCCGGGGAGCTGTTTTTT
TRBJ2-1 | TRBD2 | TRBV5-5 | - | CASIASGSSYNEQFF | TGTGCCAGCATCGCTAGCGGGAGCTCCTACAATGAGCAGTTCTTC
TRBJ2-2 | - | TRBV19 | - | CASTRDEYTGELFF | TGTGCCAGTACCAGGGATGAGTACACCGGGGAGCTGTTTTTT
TRBJ2-7 | - | TRBV27 | - | CASSLTLGSYEQYF | TGTGCCAGCAGTTTAACACTAGGATCCTACGAGCAGTACTTC
TRBJ2-7 | - | TRBV7-8 | - | CASSLAGRTSSYEQYF | TGTGCCAGCAGCTTAGCGGGCAGGACGAGCTCCTACGAGCAGTACTTC
TRBJ2-7 | TRBD1 | TRBV27 | few | CASSLAGTGYEQYF | TGTGCCAGCAGTCTAGCCGGGACAGGTTACGAGCAGTACTTC
TRBJ2-1 | TRBD2 | TRBV6-1 | - | CASTEFEVRLAGGINEQFF | TGTGCCAGCACTGAATTTGAAGTTCGGCTAGCGGGAGGGATCAATGAGCAGTTCTTC
TRBJ2-2 | TRBD1 | TRBV7-6 | - | CASSERTGPTGELFF | TGTGCCAGCAGCGAACGGACAGGGCCAACCGGGGAGCTGTTTTTT
TRBJ2-5 | TRBD1 | TRBV6-5 | - | CASSYTTGIGETQYF | TGTGCCAGCAGTTACACGACAGGGATTGGGGAGACCCAGTACTTC
TRBJ1-1 | - | TRBV6-5 | - | CASSSHLNGEAFF | TGTGCCAGCAGTTCACACCTAAACGGGGAAGCTTTCTTT
TRBJ1-2 | - | TRBV9 | once | CASSVGLTTNYGYTF | TGTGCCAGCAGCGTAGGCTTGACAACTAACTATGGCTACACCTTC
TRBJ2-7 | - | TRBV5-6 | - | CASSVGGGEQYF | TGTGCCAGCAGCGTGGGGGGAGGCGAGCAGTACTTC
TRBJ2-7 | - | TRBV7-8 | once | CASSLALGREQYF | TGTGCCAGCAGCTTAGCGTTGGGGAGGGAGCAGTACTTC
TRBJ1-2 | - | TRBV7-9 | - | CASSFGAVGGYSDGYTF | TGTGCCAGCAGCTTTGGGGCCGTGGGGGGATATAGCGATGGCTACACCTTC
TRBJ2-7 | TRBD2 | TRBV5-1 | once | CASSLNSGPAYEQYF | TGCGCCAGCAGCTTGAATAGCGGGCCTGCCTACGAGCAGTACTTC
TRBJ2-1 | TRBD2 | TRBV27 | - | CASSFRTSGWNEQFF | TGTGCCAGCAGTTTTAGGACTAGCGGGTGGAATGAGCAGTTCTTC
TRBJ2-7 | - | TRBV7-9 | - | CASSILTYEQYF | TGTGCCAGCAGCATCCTCACCTACGAGCAGTACTTC
TRBJ2-7 | - | TRBV11-3 | - | CASSLTGKRYYEQYF | TGTGCCAGCAGCTTAACCGGAAAGAGGTACTACGAGCAGTACTTC
TRBJ2-1 | - | TRBV15 | - | CATSRDMNNEQFF | TGTGCCACCAGCAGAGATATGAACAATGAGCAGTTCTTC
TRBJ2-5 | TRBD1 | TRBV15 | - | CATSLVGGTLETQYF | TGTGCCACCAGCCTGGTAGGGGGCACGCTCGAGACCCAGTACTTC
TRBJ2-3 | TRBD2 | TRBV7-9 | - | CASSLWTSGLTDTQYF | TGTGCCAGCAGCTTATGGACTAGCGGCCTCACAGATACGCAGTATTTT
TRBJ2-7 | - | TRBV4-3 | - | CASSQGTASYEQYF | TGCGCCAGCAGCCAAGGGACTGCTTCCTACGAGCAGTACTTC
TRBJ2-7 | - | TRBV7-9 | - | CASSLGSGGVGEQYF | TGTGCCAGCAGCTTAGGCTCGGGCGGAGTGGGCGAGCAGTACTTC
TRBJ2-5 | TRBD1 | TRBV11-2 | - | CASSLLGQGALETQYF | TGTGCCAGCAGCTTACTAGGACAGGGGGCTTTGGAGACCCAGTACTTC
TRBJ2-7 | TRBD1 | TRBV4-3 | - | CASSAGQGAFYEQYF | TGCGCCAGCAGCGCCGGACAGGGGGCGTTCTACGAGCAGTACTTC
TRBJ2-7 | TRBD1 | TRBV14 | - | CASSRTGGSYEQYF | TGTGCCAGCAGCCGGACAGGGGGCTCCTACGAGCAGTACTTC
TRBJ2-7 | - | TRBV21-1 | - | CASSKPPYEQYF | TGTGCCAGCAGCAAACCCCCATACGAGCAGTACTTC
TRBJ2-5 | TRBD2 | TRBV11-2 | - | CASSLFGTSGRRETQYF | TGTGCCAGCAGCTTATTCGGGACTAGCGGGAGGAGGGAGACCCAGTACTTC
TRBJ2-1 | TRBD2 | TRBV29-1 | once | CSVTTGGQNMNEQFF | TGCAGCGTTACCACGGGGGGGCAGAACATGAATGAGCAGTTCTTC
TRBJ2-1 | TRBD2 | TRBV15 | - | CATSREGSGGIYNEQFF | TGTGCCACCAGCAGAGAGGGTAGCGGGGGGATCTACAATGAGCAGTTCTTC
TRBJ2-3 | - | TRBV5-4 | - | CASSWGTDTQYF | TGTGCCAGCAGCTGGGGAACAGATACGCAGTATTTT
TRBJ2-7 | - | TRBV6-6 | - | CASSYTRVEQYF | TGTGCCAGCAGTTACACCAGGGTTGAGCAGTACTTC
TRBJ2-7 | TRBD1 | TRBV27 | - | CASSARQGANSYEQYF | TGTGCCAGCAGTGCCCGACAGGGGGCCAACTCCTACGAGCAGTACTTC
TRBJ2-7 | - | TRBV11-2 | once | CASSLSSEQYF | TGTGCCAGCAGCTTATCTTCCGAGCAGTACTTC